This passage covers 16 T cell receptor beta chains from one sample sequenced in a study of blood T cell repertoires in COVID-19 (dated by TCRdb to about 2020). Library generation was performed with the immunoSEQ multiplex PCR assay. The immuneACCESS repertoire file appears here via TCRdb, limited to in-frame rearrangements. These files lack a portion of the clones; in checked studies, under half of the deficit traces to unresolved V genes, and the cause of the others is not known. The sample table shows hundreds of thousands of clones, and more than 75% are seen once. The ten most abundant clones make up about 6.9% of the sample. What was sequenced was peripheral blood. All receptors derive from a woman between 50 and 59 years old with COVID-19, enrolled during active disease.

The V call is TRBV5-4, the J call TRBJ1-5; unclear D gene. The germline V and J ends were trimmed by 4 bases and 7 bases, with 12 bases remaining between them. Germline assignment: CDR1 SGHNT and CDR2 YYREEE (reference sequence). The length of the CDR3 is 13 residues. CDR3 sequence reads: CASSPSLGQPQHF. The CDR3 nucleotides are TGTGCCAGCAGCCCATCGTTGGGCCAGCCCCAGCATTTT. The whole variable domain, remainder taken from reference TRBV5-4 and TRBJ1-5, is ETGVTQSPTHLIKTRGQQVTLRCSSQSGHNTVSWYQQALGQGPQFIFQYYREEENGRGNFPPRFSGLQFPNYSSELNVNALELDDSALYLCASSPSLGQPQHFGDGTRLSIL.

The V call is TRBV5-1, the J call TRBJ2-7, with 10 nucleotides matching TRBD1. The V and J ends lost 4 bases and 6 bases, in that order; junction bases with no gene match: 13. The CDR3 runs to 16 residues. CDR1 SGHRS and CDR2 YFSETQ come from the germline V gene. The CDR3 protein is CASSRAPGQGLSEQYF. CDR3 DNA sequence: TGCGCCAGCAGCCGAGCCCCGGGACAGGGGTTGAGCGAGCAGTACTTC.

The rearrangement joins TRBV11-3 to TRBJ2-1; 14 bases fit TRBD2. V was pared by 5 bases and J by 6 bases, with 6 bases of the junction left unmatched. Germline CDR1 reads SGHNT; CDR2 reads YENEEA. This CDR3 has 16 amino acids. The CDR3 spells CASSPKGLAGVNEQFF. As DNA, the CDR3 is TGTGCCAGCAGCCCCAAGGGACTAGCGGGAGTCAATGAGCAGTTCTTC.

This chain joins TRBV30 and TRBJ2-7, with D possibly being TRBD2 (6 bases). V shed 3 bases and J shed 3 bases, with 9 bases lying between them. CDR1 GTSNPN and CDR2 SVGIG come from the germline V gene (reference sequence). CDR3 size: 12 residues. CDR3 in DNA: TGTGCCTGGAGCCTCGGGGGCTACGAGCAGTACTTC. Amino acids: CAWSLGGYEQYF.

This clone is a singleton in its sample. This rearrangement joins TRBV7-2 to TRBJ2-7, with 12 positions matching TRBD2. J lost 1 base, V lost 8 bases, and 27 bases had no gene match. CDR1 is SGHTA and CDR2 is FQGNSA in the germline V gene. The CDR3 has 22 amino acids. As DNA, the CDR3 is TGTGCCAGCCGCATAGCGGTCGGTGGGTCGTCACTAGCGGGGGGTTTTTCCTACGAGCAGTACTTC. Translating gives CASRIAVGGSSLAGGFSYEQYF.

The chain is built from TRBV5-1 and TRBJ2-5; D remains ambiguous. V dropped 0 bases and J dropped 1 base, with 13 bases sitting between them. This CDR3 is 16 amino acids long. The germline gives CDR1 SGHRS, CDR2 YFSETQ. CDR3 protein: CASSLVSPKIQETQYF. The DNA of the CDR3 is TGCGCCAGCAGCTTGGTTAGTCCCAAAATCCAAGAGACCCAGTACTTC.

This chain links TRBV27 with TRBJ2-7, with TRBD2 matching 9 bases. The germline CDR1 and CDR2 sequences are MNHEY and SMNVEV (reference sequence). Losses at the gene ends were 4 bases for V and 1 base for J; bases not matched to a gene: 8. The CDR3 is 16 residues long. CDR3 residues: CASSSSTSGPSYEQYF. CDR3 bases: TGTGCCAGCAGTTCATCAACTAGCGGGCCTTCCTACGAGCAGTACTTC.

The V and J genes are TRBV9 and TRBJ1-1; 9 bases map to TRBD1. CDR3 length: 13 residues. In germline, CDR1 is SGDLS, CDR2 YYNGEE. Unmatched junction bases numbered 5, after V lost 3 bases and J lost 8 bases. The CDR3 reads CASSATGGQEAFF. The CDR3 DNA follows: TGTGCCAGCAGCGCCACAGGGGGCCAAGAAGCTTTCTTT.

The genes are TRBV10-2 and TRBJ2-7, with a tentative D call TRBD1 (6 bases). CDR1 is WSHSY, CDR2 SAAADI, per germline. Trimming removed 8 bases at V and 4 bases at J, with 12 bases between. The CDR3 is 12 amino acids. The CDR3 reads CASQQQGYEQYF. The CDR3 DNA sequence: TGCGCCAGCCAGCAACAGGGTTACGAGCAGTACTTC.

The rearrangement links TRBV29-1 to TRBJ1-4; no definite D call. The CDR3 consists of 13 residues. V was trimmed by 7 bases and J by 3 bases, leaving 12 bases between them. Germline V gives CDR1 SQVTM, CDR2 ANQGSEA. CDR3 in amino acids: CSAGSMANEKLFF. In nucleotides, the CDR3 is TGCAGCGCCGGGTCAATGGCTAATGAAAAACTGTTTTTT.

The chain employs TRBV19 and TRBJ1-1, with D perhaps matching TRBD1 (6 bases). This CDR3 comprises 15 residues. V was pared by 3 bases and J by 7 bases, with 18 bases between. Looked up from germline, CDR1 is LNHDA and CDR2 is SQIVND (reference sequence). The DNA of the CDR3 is TGTGCCAGTAGTATTGGGTATTTCGGCAGGGGTGAAGCTTTCTTT. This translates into CASSIGYFGRGEAFF.

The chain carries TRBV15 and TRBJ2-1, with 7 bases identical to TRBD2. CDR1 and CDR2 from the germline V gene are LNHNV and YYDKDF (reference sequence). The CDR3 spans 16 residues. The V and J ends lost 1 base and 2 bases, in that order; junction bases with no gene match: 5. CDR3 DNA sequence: TGTGCCACCAGCAGAGTCTGGAGCGGGACCTACAATGAGCAGTTCTTC. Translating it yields CATSRVWSGTYNEQFF.

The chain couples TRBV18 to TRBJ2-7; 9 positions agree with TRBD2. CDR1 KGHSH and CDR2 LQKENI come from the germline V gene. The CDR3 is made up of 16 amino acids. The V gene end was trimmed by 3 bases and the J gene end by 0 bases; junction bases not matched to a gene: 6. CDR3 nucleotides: TGTGCCAGCTCACCGGCAGGGACTAGCCTCTCCTACGAGCAGTACTTC. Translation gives CASSPAGTSLSYEQYF.

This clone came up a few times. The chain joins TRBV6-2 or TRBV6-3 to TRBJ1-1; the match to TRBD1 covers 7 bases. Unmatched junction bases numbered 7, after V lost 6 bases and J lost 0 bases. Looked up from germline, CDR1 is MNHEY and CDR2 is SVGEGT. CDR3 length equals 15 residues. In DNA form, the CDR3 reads TGTGCCAGCAGCCCGACAGGGTCCATGAACACTGAAGCTTTCTTT. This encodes CASSPTGSMNTEAFF.

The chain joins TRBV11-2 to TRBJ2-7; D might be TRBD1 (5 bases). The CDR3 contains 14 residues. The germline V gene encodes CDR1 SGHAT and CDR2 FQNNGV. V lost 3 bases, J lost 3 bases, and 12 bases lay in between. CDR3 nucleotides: TGTGCCAGCAGCTTTAACACAGGAAGCTACGAGCAGTACTTC. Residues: CASSFNTGSYEQYF.

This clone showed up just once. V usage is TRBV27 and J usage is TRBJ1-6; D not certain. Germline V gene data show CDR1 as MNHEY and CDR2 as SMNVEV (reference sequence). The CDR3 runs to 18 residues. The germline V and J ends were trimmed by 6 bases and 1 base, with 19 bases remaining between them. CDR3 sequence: CASSSGLPGSSYNSPLHF. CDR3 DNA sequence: TGTGCCAGCAGCTCCGGTCTACCTGGGAGTTCCTATAATTCACCCCTCCACTTT.